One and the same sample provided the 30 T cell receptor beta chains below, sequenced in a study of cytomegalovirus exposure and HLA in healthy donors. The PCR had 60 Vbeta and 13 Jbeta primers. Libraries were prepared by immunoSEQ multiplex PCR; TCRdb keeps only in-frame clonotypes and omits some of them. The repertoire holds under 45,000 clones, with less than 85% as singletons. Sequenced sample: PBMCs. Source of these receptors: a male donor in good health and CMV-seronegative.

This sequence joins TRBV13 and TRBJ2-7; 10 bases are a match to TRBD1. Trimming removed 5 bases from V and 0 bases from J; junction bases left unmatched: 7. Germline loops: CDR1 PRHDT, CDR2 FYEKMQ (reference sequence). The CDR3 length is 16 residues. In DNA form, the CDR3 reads TGTGCCAGCAGCCTGGGACAGGGGCTGGGCTCCTACGAGCAGTACTTC. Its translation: CASSLGQGLGSYEQYF.

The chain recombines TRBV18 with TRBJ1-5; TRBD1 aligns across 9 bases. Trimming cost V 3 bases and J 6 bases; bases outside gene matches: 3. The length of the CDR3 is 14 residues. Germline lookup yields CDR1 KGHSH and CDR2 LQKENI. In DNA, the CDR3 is TGTGCCAGCTCACCGGGACAGGGAGGTCAGCCCCAGCATTTT. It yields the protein CASSPGQGGQPQHF.

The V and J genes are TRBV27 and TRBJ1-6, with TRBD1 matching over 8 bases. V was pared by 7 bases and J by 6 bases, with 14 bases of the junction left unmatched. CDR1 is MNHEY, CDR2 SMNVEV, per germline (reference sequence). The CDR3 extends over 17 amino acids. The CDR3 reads CASTWVTGGRRNSPLHF. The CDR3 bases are TGTGCCAGCACTTGGGTCACAGGGGGACGCCGTAATTCACCCCTCCACTTT.

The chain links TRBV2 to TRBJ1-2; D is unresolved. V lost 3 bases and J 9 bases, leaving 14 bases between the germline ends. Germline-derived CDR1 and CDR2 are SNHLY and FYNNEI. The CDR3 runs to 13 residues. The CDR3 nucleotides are TGTGCCAGCAGTGATGATTTCGGGGATAGCTACACCTTC. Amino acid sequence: CASSDDFGDSYTF.

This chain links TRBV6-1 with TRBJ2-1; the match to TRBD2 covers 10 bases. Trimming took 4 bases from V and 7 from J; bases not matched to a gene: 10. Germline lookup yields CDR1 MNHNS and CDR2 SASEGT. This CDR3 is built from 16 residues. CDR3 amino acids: CASSADLAGGGNEQFF. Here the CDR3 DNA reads TGTGCCAGCAGTGCCGACTTAGCGGGAGGTGGGAATGAGCAGTTCTTC.

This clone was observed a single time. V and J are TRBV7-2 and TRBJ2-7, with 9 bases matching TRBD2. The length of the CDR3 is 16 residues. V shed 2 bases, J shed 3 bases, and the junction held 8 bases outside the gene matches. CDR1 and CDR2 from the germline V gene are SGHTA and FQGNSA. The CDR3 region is CASSLRWSSGGYEQYF. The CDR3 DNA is TGTGCCAGCAGCTTACGGTGGAGTAGCGGGGGCTACGAGCAGTACTTC.

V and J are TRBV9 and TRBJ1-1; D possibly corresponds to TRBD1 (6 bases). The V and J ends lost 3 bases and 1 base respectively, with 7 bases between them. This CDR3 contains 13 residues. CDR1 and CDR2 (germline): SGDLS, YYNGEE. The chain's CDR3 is CASSAGQNTEAFF. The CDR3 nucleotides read TGTGCCAGCAGCGCGGGACAGAACACTGAAGCTTTCTTT.

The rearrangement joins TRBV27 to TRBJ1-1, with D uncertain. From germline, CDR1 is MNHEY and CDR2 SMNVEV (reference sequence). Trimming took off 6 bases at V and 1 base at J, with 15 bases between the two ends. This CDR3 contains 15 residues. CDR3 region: CASRPSRVENTEAFF. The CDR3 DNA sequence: TGTGCCAGCAGGCCCTCTAGAGTGGAGAACACTGAAGCTTTCTTT.

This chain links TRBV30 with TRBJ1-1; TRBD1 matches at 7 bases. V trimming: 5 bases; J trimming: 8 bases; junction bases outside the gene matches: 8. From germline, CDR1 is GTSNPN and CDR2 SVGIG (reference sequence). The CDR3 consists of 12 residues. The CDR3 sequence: CAWSQGIREAFF. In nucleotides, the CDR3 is TGTGCCTGGTCACAGGGGATAAGAGAAGCTTTCTTT.

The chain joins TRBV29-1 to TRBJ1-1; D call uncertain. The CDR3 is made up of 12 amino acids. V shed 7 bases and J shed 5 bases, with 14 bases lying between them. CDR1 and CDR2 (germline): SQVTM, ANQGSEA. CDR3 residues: CSAGAEGTEAFF. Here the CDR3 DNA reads TGCAGCGCTGGCGCGGAGGGAACTGAAGCTTTCTTT.

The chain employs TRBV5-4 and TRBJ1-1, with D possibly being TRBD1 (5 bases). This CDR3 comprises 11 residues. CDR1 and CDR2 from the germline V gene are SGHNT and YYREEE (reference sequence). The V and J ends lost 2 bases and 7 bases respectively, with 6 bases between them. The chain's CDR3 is CASSLTGEAFF. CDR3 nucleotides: TGTGCCAGCAGCTTAACAGGTGAAGCTTTCTTT. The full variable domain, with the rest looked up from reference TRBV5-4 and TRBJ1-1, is ETGVTQSPTHLIKTRGQQVTLRCSSQSGHNTVSWYQQALGQGPQFIFQYYREEENGRGNFPPRFSGLQFPNYSSELNVNALELDDSALYLCASSLTGEAFFGQGTRLTVV.

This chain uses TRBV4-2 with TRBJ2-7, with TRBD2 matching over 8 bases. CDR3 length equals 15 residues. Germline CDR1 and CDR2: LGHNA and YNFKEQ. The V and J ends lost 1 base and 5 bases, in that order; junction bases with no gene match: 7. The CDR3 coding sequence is TGTGCCAGCAGCCAAGGGGATAGCGGGATCGACGAGCAGTACTTC. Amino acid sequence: CASSQGDSGIDEQYF.

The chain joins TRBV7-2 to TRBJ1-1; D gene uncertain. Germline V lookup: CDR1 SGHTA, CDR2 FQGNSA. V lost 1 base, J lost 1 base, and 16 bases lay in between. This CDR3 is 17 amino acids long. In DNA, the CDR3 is TGTGCCAGCAGCTTAGGGATCCCTCACAGCCCGAACACTGAAGCTTTCTTT. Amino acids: CASSLGIPHSPNTEAFF.

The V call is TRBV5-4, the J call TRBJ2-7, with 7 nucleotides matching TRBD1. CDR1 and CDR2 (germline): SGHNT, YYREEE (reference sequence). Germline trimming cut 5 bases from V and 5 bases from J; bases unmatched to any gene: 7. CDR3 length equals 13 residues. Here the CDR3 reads CASSLQGSNEQYF. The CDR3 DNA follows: TGTGCCAGCAGTTTACAGGGGTCCAACGAGCAGTACTTC.

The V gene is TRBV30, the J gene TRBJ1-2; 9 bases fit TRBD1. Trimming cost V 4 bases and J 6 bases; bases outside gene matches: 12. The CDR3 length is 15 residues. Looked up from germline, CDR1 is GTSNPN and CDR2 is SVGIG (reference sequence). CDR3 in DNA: TGTGCCTGGAACCACCTTGGACAGGGGACGGATGGCTACACCTTC. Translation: CAWNHLGQGTDGYTF.

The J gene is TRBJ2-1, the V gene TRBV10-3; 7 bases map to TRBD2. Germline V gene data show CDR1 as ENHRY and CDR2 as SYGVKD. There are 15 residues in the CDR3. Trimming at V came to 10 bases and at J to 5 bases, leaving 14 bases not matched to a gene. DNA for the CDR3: TGTGCCACCCGTCTAGCGGAGCTAGGGGACAATGAGCAGTTCTTC. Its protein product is CATRLAELGDNEQFF.

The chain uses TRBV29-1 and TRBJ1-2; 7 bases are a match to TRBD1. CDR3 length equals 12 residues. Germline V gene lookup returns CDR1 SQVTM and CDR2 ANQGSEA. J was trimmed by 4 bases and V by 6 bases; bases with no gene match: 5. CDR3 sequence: CSVRQGTYGYTF. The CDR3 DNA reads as TGCAGCGTACGACAGGGAACCTATGGCTACACCTTC.

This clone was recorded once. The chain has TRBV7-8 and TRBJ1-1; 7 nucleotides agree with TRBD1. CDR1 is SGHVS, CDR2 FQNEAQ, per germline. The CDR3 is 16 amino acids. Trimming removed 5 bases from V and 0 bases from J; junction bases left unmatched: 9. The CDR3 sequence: CASSRGQKVLNTEAFF. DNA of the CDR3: TGTGCCAGCAGCCGGGGACAGAAAGTTCTGAACACTGAAGCTTTCTTT.

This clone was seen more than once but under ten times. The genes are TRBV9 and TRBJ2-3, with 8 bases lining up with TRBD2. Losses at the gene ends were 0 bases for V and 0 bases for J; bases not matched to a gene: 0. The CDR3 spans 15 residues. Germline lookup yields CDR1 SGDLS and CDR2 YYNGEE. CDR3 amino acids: CASSVASGSTDTQYF. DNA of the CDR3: TGTGCCAGCAGCGTAGCTAGCGGGAGCACAGATACGCAGTATTTT.

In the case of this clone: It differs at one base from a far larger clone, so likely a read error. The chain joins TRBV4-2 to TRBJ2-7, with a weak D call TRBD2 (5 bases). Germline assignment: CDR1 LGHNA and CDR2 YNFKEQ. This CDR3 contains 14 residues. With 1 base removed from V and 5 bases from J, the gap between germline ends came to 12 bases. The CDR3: CASSQGTLLHEQYF. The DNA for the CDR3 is TGTGCCAGCAGCCAAGGGACTCTTCTCCACGAGCAGTACTTC.

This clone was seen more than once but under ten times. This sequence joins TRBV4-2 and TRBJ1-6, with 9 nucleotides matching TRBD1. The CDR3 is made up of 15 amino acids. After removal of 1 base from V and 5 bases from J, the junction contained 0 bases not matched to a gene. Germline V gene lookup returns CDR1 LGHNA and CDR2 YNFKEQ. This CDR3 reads CASSQGQGDNSPLHF. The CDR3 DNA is TGTGCCAGCAGCCAAGGACAGGGGGATAATTCACCCCTCCACTTT.

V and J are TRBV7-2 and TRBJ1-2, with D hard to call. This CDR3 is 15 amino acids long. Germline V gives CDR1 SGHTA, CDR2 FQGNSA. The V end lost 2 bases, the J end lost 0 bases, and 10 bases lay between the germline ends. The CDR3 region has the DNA TGTGCCAGCAGCTTACAAGAGATAGCTAACTATGGCTACACCTTC. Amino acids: CASSLQEIANYGYTF.

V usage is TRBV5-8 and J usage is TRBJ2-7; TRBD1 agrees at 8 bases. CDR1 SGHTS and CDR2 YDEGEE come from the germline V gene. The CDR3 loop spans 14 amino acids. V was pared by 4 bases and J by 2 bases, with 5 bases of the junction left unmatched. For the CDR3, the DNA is TGTGCCAGCAGCCTGACAGGGGCAACCTACGAGCAGTACTTC. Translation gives CASSLTGATYEQYF.

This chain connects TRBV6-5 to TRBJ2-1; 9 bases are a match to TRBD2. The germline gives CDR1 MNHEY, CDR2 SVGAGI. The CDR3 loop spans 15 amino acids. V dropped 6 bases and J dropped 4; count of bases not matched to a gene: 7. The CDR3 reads CASRHSGGQYNEQFF. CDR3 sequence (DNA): TGTGCCAGCAGACATAGCGGGGGCCAATACAATGAGCAGTTCTTC.

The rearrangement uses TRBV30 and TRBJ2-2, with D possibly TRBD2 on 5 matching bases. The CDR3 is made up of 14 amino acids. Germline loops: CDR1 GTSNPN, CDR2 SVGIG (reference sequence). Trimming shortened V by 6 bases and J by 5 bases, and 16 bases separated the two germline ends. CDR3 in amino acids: CACRGRVATGELFF. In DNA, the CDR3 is TGTGCCTGTCGGGGTAGGGTGGCGACCGGGGAGCTGTTTTTT.

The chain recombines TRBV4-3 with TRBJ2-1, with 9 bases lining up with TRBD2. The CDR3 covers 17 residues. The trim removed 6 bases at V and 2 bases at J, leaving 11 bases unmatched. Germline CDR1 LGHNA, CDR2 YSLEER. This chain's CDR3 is CASSAYSGLAAYNEQFF. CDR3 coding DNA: TGCGCCAGCAGTGCGTACTCGGGACTAGCAGCCTACAATGAGCAGTTCTTC.

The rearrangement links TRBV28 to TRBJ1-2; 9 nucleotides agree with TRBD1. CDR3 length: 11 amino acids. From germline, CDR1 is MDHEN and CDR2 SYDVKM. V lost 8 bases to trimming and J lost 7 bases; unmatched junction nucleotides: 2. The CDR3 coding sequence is TGTGCCAGCTCGGACAGGGGTGGCTACACCTTC. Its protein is CASSDRGGYTF.

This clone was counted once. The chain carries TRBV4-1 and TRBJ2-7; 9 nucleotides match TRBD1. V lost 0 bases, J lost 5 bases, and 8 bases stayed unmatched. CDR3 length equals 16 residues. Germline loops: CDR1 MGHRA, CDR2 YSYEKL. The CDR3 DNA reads TGCGCCAGCAGCCAAGACCCGGGACAGGGATTCAACGAGCAGTACTTC. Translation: CASSQDPGQGFNEQYF.

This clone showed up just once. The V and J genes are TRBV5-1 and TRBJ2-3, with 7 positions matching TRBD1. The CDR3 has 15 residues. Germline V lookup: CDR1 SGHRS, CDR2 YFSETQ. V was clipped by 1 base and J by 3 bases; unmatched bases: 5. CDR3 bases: TGCGCCAGCAGCTTGATAGGGGGCGAGACAGATACGCAGTATTTT. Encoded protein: CASSLIGGETDTQYF.

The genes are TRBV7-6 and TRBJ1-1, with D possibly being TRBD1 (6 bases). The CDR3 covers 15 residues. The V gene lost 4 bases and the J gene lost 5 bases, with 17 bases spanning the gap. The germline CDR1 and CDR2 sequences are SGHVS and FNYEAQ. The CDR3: CASSYGGGPSTEAFF. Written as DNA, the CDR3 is TGTGCCAGCAGCTATGGGGGGGGGCCCTCGACTGAAGCTTTCTTT.